The following is a T cell receptor beta chain sequence with its context. The sample belongs to a study of blood T cell repertoires in COVID-19. This CDR3 is built from 13 residues. CDR1 SGHNT and CDR2 YENEEA come from the germline V gene. The ends were cut back, 1 base at V and 3 bases at J, with 7 bases in the middle. Sequenced by immunoSEQ multiplex PCR; TCRdb stores in-frame clones only, minus some. The table shows about 480,000 clones, with approximately 89% occurring only once. This receptor was obtained from a woman in her 50s with COVID-19, enrolled during active disease. This chain uses TRBV11-3 with TRBJ2-7; D is uncertain. The sample taken for sequencing was peripheral blood. The chain's CDR3 is CASSLGEYYEQYF. CDR3 DNA sequence: TGTGCCAGCAGCTTAGGAGAATACTACGAGCAGTACTTC. Full variable domain (missing parts from reference TRBV11-3 and TRBJ2-7): EAGVVQSPRYKIIEKKQPVAFWCNPISGHNTLYWYLQNLGQGPELLIRYENEEAVDDSQLPKDRFSAERLKGVDSTLKIQPAELGDSAVYLCASSLGEYYEQYFGPGTRLTVT.